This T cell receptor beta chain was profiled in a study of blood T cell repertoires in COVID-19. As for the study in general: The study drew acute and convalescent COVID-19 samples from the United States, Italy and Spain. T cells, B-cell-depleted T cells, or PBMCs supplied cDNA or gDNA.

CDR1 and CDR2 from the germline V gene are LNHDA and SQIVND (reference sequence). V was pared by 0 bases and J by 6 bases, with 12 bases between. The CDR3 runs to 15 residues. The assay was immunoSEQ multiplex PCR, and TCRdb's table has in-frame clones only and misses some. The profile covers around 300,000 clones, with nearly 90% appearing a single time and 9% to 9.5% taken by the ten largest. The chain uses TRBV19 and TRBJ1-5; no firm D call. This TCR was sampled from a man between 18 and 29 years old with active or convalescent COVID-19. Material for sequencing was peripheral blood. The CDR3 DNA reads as TGTGCCAGTAGTATAGAGGTAGAGGGAGGTCAGCCCCAGCATTTT. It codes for CASSIEVEGGQPQHF.